These 22 T cell receptor beta chains were sequenced from one sample in a study of identical twins. TCRdb re-called the 5' RACE reads with MiXCR, one entry per CDR3 protein. Altogether 500,000 to 700,000 distinct CDR3 sequences are present, about 7% being singletons, with the ten largest covering roughly 1.6%. The data were also submitted as part of a second study, on yellow fever vaccine responses in identical twins.

Sequencing was performed on PBMCs. Receptors originate from a young woman in good health.

This clonotype has just a few counts. The chain carries TRBV6-6 and TRBJ1-2; weak D call: TRBD1 (6 bases). The CDR3 consists of 12 residues. Germline-derived CDR1 and CDR2 are MNHNY and SVGAGI (reference sequence). V lost 10 bases and J 0 bases, leaving 9 bases between the germline ends. The CDR3 is CATGGPNYGYTF. The CDR3 DNA reads as TGTGCCACCGGGGGGCCTAACTATGGCTACACCTTC.

This clonotype was seen at least ten times. This sequence joins TRBV4-1 and TRBJ2-1; 7 positions match TRBD2. V dropped 1 base and J dropped 6; count of bases not matched to a gene: 6. The CDR3 extends over 15 amino acids. The germline V gene encodes CDR1 MGHRA and CDR2 YSYEKL. The CDR3 loop is CASSQGEWEGNEQFF. In DNA form, the CDR3 reads TGCGCCAGCAGCCAAGGGGAGTGGGAGGGCAATGAGCAGTTCTTC.

The V and J genes are TRBV11-1 and TRBJ2-1; 11 nucleotides agree with TRBD1. The length of the CDR3 is 18 residues. Trimming at V came to 6 bases and at J to 6 bases, leaving 16 bases not matched to a gene. Germline CDR1 reads SGHAT; CDR2 reads FQDESV (reference sequence). CDR3 residues: CASRSRPEPGQGVNEQFF. The CDR3 nucleotides are TGTGCCAGCAGGTCCCGGCCCGAACCGGGACAGGGGGTCAATGAGCAGTTCTTC.

This clonotype was recorded many times. V is TRBV2 and J is TRBJ2-3; a possible D gene is TRBD1 (5 bases). The germline V gene encodes CDR1 SNHLY and CDR2 FYNNEI. V lost 4 bases and J lost 1, with 9 bases in between. This CDR3 spans 14 amino acids. CDR3 protein: CASSVQGGTDTQYF. CDR3 nucleotide sequence: TGTGCCAGCAGTGTTCAGGGTGGCACAGATACGCAGTATTTT.

This clonotype turned up a few times. The gene calls are TRBV12-3 or TRBV12-4 and TRBJ2-1, with 10 bases identical to TRBD1. V trimming: 0 bases; J trimming: 6 bases; junction bases outside the gene matches: 2. The CDR3 has 15 amino acids. CDR3 region: CASSLAGQGSNEQFF. The CDR3 DNA is TGTGCCAGCAGTTTAGCGGGACAGGGGAGCAATGAGCAGTTCTTC.

The rearrangement joins TRBV4-1 to TRBJ2-2, with 13 positions matching TRBD2. This CDR3 is 19 amino acids long. The trim removed 3 bases at V and 4 bases at J, leaving 11 bases unmatched. Germline-derived CDR1 and CDR2 are MGHRA and YSYEKL. As DNA, the CDR3 is TGCGCCAGCAGCCAGGGGGGGACTAGCGGGGCTAGGGGCACCGGGGAGCTGTTTTTT. Protein sequence: CASSQGGTSGARGTGELFF.

This clonotype has ten or more counts. The genes are TRBV20-1 and TRBJ1-1, with TRBD1 matching over 7 bases. Germline-derived CDR1 and CDR2 are DFQATT and SNEGSKA (reference sequence). The junction had 11 bases not matched to a gene; V was cut back by 3 bases and J by 4 bases. The CDR3 covers 15 residues. Here the CDR3 DNA reads TGCAGTGCTAGCCAAATCGACAGGGACAGCACTGAAGCTTTCTTT. Encoded protein: CSASQIDRDSTEAFF.

The chain couples TRBV29-1 to TRBJ2-5, with D possibly being TRBD1 (6 bases). Per the germline V gene, CDR1 is SQVTM and CDR2 is ANQGSEA. The CDR3 is 15 residues long. The ends were cut back, 5 bases at V and 2 bases at J, with 18 bases in the middle. CDR3 sequence (DNA): TGCAGCGTTTTTCCTCGGGACACCCGACAAGAGACCCAGTACTTC. It specifies CSVFPRDTRQETQYF.

The chain employs TRBV28 and TRBJ2-4; no firm D call. Germline values: CDR1 MDHEN, CDR2 SYDVKM. The CDR3 totals 17 residues. The V end lost 1 base, the J end lost 5 bases, and 18 bases lay between the germline ends. For the CDR3, the DNA is TGTGCCAGCAGTTTATCGAGTTCCCTCGGGCGCGAAAACATTCAGTACTTC. This sequence encodes CASSLSSSLGRENIQYF.

This clonotype has ten or more counts. CDR3 coding DNA: TGTGCCAGCAGCTTAGGGAGCGGGAGGAGCTCCTACGAGCAGTACTTC. It translates to CASSLGSGRSSYEQYF. The rearrangement uses TRBV7-9 and TRBJ2-7, with 9 bases fitting TRBD2. V trimming: 1 base; J trimming: 0 bases; junction bases outside the gene matches: 4. Germline CDR1 is SEHNR and CDR2 is FQNEAQ (reference sequence). CDR3 length equals 16 residues.

This clonotype showed up just a few times. The chain links TRBV7-9 to TRBJ1-1; D is uncertain. The V end lost 4 bases, the J end lost 5 bases, and 14 bases lay between the germline ends. Germline V gene sequence: CDR1 SEHNR, CDR2 FQNEAQ (reference sequence). The length of the CDR3 is 14 residues. The CDR3: CASSSLAIRTEAFF. The CDR3 nucleotides read TGTGCCAGCAGCTCCTTAGCTATAAGGACTGAAGCTTTCTTT.

This clonotype was observed many times. The chain couples TRBV28 to TRBJ2-4, with a tentative D call TRBD2 (6 bases). The CDR3 has 16 amino acids. V lost 5 bases to trimming and J lost 4 bases, with 18 bases between them. Germline CDR1 reads MDHEN; CDR2 reads SYDVKM. DNA of the CDR3: TGTGCCAGCAGTACCGGGGGAGTCGTGGGGAAAAACATTCAGTACTTC. The encoded protein is CASSTGGVVGKNIQYF.

The table lists this clonotype with a few counts. This sequence joins TRBV5-8 and TRBJ2-3; D might be TRBD1 or TRBD2, each matching 6 bases. Germline-derived CDR1 and CDR2 are SGHTS and YDEGEE. V was cut by 4 bases and J by 2 bases, with 14 bases left in between. This CDR3 has 15 amino acids. The CDR3 is CASSPVGGTTDTQYF. CDR3 nucleotide sequence: TGTGCCAGCAGCCCGGTGGGGGGCACCACAGATACGCAGTATTTT.

This clonotype was seen at least ten times. The rearrangement joins TRBV20-1 to TRBJ2-2; TRBD2 is a possible D gene (6 bases). CDR1 and CDR2 from the germline V gene are DFQATT and SNEGSKA (reference sequence). V gave up 3 bases and J gave up 6 bases, with 14 bases separating them. There are 14 residues in the CDR3. The CDR3 bases are TGCAGTGCTAGTCTTACAGCGGGCGCCGGGGAGCTGTTTTTT. Residues: CSASLTAGAGELFF.

V is TRBV10-3 and J is TRBJ2-1; the match to TRBD1 covers 7 bases. The germline V gene has CDR1 ENHRY and CDR2 SYGVKD. The CDR3 loop spans 13 amino acids. With 10 bases clipped from V and 9 bases from J, the junction kept 12 bases outside the gene matches. The CDR3 bases are TGTGCCACCGGGGAGACAGGGCAGGTTGAGCAGTTCTTC. Amino acid sequence: CATGETGQVEQFF.

Ten or more counts support this clonotype. DNA of the CDR3: TGTGCCAGCAGTTTAAGGGAAACTTCCTACGAGCAGTACTTC. This sequence encodes CASSLRETSYEQYF. The rearrangement uses TRBV12-3 or TRBV12-4 and TRBJ2-7; D not resolved. The CDR3 contains 14 residues. The ends were cut back, 2 bases at V and 1 base at J, with 9 bases in the middle.

Many counts were recorded for this clonotype. J is TRBJ1-1 and V is TRBV5-1, with a weak D call TRBD1 (5 bases). Germline V gives CDR1 SGHRS, CDR2 YFSETQ. With 4 bases removed from V and 0 bases from J, the gap between germline ends came to 10 bases. CDR3 size: 14 residues. Here the CDR3 DNA reads TGCGCCAGCAGCCGGGACGGAATGAACACTGAAGCTTTCTTT. This translates into CASSRDGMNTEAFF.

This clonotype was recorded many times. The rearrangement links TRBV20-1 to TRBJ2-1; D unclear. Germline lookup yields CDR1 DFQATT and CDR2 SNEGSKA (reference sequence). This CDR3 comprises 11 residues. CDR3 DNA: TGCGGGATGTCGATTTACAATGAGCAGTTCTTC. Its translation is CGMSIYNEQFF.

This clonotype came up many times. The chain employs TRBV7-9 and TRBJ1-2; 8 bases are shared with TRBD1. V was clipped by 1 base and J by 4 bases; unmatched bases: 8. The CDR3 contains 16 residues. Per germline, CDR1 SEHNR and CDR2 FQNEAQ (reference sequence). This chain's CDR3 is CASSLGPTGEGYGYTF. The CDR3 DNA follows: TGTGCCAGCAGCTTAGGACCGACAGGGGAGGGCTATGGCTACACCTTC.

The V call is TRBV9, the J call TRBJ2-3; D might be TRBD1 (6 bases). The V gene's germline CDR1 is SGDLS and CDR2 YYNGEE. The V and J ends lost 0 bases and 2 bases respectively, with 13 bases between them. This CDR3 spans 16 amino acids. The CDR3: CASSVGSRGTTDTQYF. In DNA form, the CDR3 reads TGTGCCAGCAGCGTAGGTTCCAGGGGCACCACAGATACGCAGTATTTT.

This clonotype was found many times. V gene TRBV4-2 combines with J gene TRBJ2-1; TRBD1 might be the D (10 bases). Per the germline V gene, CDR1 is LGHNA and CDR2 is YNFKEQ. The CDR3 spans 20 residues. V lost 4 bases and J lost 7, with 32 bases in between. The CDR3 here is CASSPMGQGFSSGSYNEQFF. The CDR3 nucleotides are TGTGCCAGCAGCCCCATGGGACAGGGGTTCAGTAGCGGGAGTTATAATGAGCAGTTCTTC.

In its sample, this clonotype was seen many times. The CDR3 here is CASSLGQIYNEQFF. The CDR3 bases are TGTGCCAGCAGCTTAGGACAAATTTACAATGAGCAGTTCTTC. The V and J genes are TRBV7-2 and TRBJ2-1; D is unclear. Germline V gene lookup returns CDR1 SGHTA and CDR2 FQGNSA. Between the trimmed V and J ends, which lost 1 base and 4 bases, there was a span of 8 bases. The CDR3 length is 14 residues.